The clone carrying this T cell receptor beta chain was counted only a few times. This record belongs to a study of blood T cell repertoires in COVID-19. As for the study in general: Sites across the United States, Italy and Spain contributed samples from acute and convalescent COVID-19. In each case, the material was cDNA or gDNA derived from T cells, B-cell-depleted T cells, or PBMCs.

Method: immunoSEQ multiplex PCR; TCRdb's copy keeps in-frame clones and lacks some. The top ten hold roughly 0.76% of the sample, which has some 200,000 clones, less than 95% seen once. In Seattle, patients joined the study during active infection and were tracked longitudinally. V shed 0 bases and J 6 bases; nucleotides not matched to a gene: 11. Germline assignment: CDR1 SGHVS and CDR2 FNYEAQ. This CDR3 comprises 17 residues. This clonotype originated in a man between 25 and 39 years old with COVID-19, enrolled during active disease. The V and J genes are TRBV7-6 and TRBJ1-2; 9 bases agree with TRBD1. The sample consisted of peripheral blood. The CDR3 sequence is CASSLADLQGALDGYTF. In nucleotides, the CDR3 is TGTGCCAGCAGCTTAGCGGATTTACAGGGGGCTTTGGATGGCTACACCTTC.